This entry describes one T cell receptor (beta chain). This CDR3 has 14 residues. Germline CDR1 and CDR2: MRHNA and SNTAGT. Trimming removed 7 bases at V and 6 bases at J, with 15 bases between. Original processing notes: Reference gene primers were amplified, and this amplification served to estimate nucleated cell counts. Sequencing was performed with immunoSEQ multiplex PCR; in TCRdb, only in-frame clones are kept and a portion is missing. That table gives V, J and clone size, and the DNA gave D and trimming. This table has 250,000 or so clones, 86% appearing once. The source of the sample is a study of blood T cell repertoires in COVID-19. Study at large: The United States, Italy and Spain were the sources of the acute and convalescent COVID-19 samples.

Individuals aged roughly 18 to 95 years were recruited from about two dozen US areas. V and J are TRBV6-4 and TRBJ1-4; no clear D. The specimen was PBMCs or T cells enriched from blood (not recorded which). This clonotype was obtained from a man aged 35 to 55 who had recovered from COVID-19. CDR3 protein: CASKSGPPYEKLFF. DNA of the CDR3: TGTGCCAGCAAAAGCGGTCCTCCGTATGAAAAACTGTTTTTT.